One and the same sample provided the 16 T cell receptor beta chains below, sequenced in a study of shared clonotypes between healthy human individuals. TCRdb's table, derived via immunoSEQ multiplex PCR, lists solely in-frame clones and lacks some. The data contain 300,000 to 400,000 clones, roughly 91% of them singletons. The sequenced material came from memory CD8+ T cells sorted from blood. Subset in this sample: CD45RO+ cells pooled with CCR7-negative TemRA cells. Receptor source: a man younger than 30 in good health.

This clone has just one count. The J gene is TRBJ2-7, the V gene TRBV4-3, with a possible D match to TRBD2 (5 bases). The ends were cut back, 0 bases at V and 2 bases at J, with 5 bases in the middle. CDR1 is LGHNA and CDR2 is YSLEER in the germline V gene. The CDR3 sequence is 13 residues long. The CDR3 region is CASSQDGTYEQYF. CDR3 DNA: TGCGCCAGCAGCCAAGACGGGACCTACGAGCAGTACTTC.

This rearrangement joins TRBV30 to TRBJ2-1; 9 bases match TRBD1. Germline loops: CDR1 GTSNPN, CDR2 SVGIG (reference sequence). V trimming: 1 base; J trimming: 7 bases; junction bases outside the gene matches: 2. This CDR3 is 13 amino acids long. The CDR3 region is CAWSGTGENEQFF. CDR3 nucleotides: TGTGCCTGGAGTGGGACAGGGGAGAATGAGCAGTTCTTC.

The chain has TRBV4-3 and TRBJ2-1; D is possibly TRBD2 (6 bases). The CDR3 consists of 17 residues. The germline V and J ends were trimmed by 0 bases and 3 bases, with 15 bases remaining between them. Germline V gene sequence: CDR1 LGHNA, CDR2 YSLEER. This chain's CDR3 is CASSQDGLAHNYNEQFF. The CDR3 coding sequence is TGCGCCAGCAGCCAAGATGGGCTAGCGCATAACTACAATGAGCAGTTCTTC.

The chain has TRBV28 and TRBJ2-2; D call uncertain. With 4 bases removed from V and 6 bases from J, the gap between germline ends came to 9 bases. CDR1 is MDHEN and CDR2 is SYDVKM in the germline V gene. This CDR3 region has 13 residues. This CDR3 is CASSYLESGELFF. Written as DNA, the CDR3 is TGTGCCAGCAGTTATCTGGAGTCCGGGGAGCTGTTTTTT.

The V and J genes are TRBV5-1 and TRBJ2-1; TRBD2 matches 7 bases. The germline gives CDR1 SGHRS, CDR2 YFSETQ. The CDR3 is 15 residues long. Germline trimming cut 2 bases from V and 8 bases from J; bases unmatched to any gene: 10. This chain's CDR3 is CASSFSSGLGDEQFF. In nucleotides, the CDR3 is TGCGCCAGCAGCTTCTCTAGCGGCCTGGGTGATGAGCAGTTCTTC.

DNA for the CDR3: TGTGCCAGCAGTTCAGGGTCCCACACTTACAATGAGCAGTTCTTC. This codes for CASSSGSHTYNEQFF. The chain links TRBV27 to TRBJ2-1, with D perhaps matching TRBD1 (5 bases). In germline, CDR1 is MNHEY, CDR2 SMNVEV (reference sequence). The CDR3 spans 15 residues. The V and J ends lost 4 bases and 4 bases respectively, with 14 bases between them.

The CDR3 is CASGPGAWNSPLHF. For the CDR3, the DNA is TGTGCCAGCGGGCCGGGGGCCTGGAATTCACCCCTCCACTTT. This sequence joins TRBV27 and TRBJ1-6; perhaps TRBD1 as D (6 bases). The germline V gene encodes CDR1 MNHEY and CDR2 SMNVEV (reference sequence). V was pared by 8 bases and J by 7 bases, with 15 bases between. The CDR3 has 14 amino acids.

V gene TRBV6-1 combines with J gene TRBJ2-1; 10 bases fit TRBD1. Per germline, CDR1 MNHNS and CDR2 SASEGT. V trimming: 8 bases; J trimming: 15 bases; junction bases outside the gene matches: 16. The CDR3 length is 14 residues. The CDR3 nucleotides are TGTGCCAGCGGCCAGGGACAGGGGCTTTTTAGTCCGTTCTTC. Translating gives CASGQGQGLFSPFF.

In the case of this clone: Other DNA sequences in the sample encode the same CDR3. The CDR3 DNA is TGTGCCAGCAGTTCTACAGGGGGAAATGAAAAACTGTTTTTT. Translating it yields CASSSTGGNEKLFF. The chain combines TRBV27 with TRBJ1-4; 8 bases fit TRBD1. Looked up from germline, CDR1 is MNHEY and CDR2 is SMNVEV (reference sequence). The CDR3 is 14 amino acids. V lost 4 bases and J lost 5; bases outside the gene matches: 3. Using reference TRBV27 and TRBJ1-4 for the parts outside the CDR3, the full variable domain is EAQVTQNPRYLITVTGKKLTVTCSQNMNHEYMSWYRQDPGLGLRQIYYSMNVEVTDKGDVPEGYKVSRKEKRNFPLILESPSPNQTSLYFCASSSTGGNEKLFFGSGTQLSVL.

V gene TRBV6-5 combines with J gene TRBJ2-1; either TRBD1 or TRBD2 may fit D (5 bases each). CDR3 length: 14 residues. The ends were cut back, 8 bases at V and 3 bases at J, with 14 bases in the middle. Looked up from germline, CDR1 is MNHEY and CDR2 is SVGAGI. The CDR3 DNA follows: TGTGCCAGCTTTGCCGGGACGGGCTACAATGAGCAGTTCTTC. The encoded protein is CASFAGTGYNEQFF.

V usage is TRBV5-6 and J usage is TRBJ1-2; 10 bases are a match to TRBD1. The CDR3 has 15 amino acids. With 0 bases clipped from V and 3 bases from J, the junction kept 2 bases outside the gene matches. The V gene's germline CDR1 is SGHDT and CDR2 YYEEEE. CDR3 loop: CASSLEGQGDYGYTF. The CDR3 DNA is TGTGCCAGCAGCTTGGAAGGACAGGGGGACTATGGCTACACCTTC.

V is TRBV7-9 and J is TRBJ2-7, with 8 bases matching TRBD1. The CDR3 has 16 amino acids. Germline-derived CDR1 and CDR2 are SEHNR and FQNEAQ (reference sequence). J gave up 7 bases and V 4 bases, and 15 bases lay outside the gene matches. The CDR3 region has the DNA TGTGCCAGCAGCTCCGATCGACAGGGGACCGCTGGGGAGCAGTACTTC. Translating gives CASSSDRQGTAGEQYF.

The chain has TRBV7-2 and TRBJ2-1, with 8 nucleotides matching TRBD2. Germline assignment: CDR1 SGHTA and CDR2 FQGNSA. This CDR3 is 14 amino acids long. V was clipped by 5 bases and J by 8 bases; unmatched bases: 8. CDR3 protein: CASSILAGLDEQFF. The DNA for the CDR3 is TGTGCCAGCAGCATATTAGCGGGATTAGATGAGCAGTTCTTC.

This chain uses TRBV28 with TRBJ1-2; D ambiguous. CDR3 length: 15 amino acids. Trimming took 5 bases from V and 5 from J, leaving 18 bases between them. Germline V gene data show CDR1 as MDHEN and CDR2 as SYDVKM. CDR3 sequence: CASSLLADQLYGYTF. In DNA form, the CDR3 reads TGTGCCAGCAGTCTCCTAGCAGACCAGCTTTATGGCTACACCTTC.

The CDR3 loop reads CASSPMDRTGNTIYF. CDR3 DNA sequence: TGTGCCAGCAGCCCCATGGACAGAACTGGAAACACCATATATTTT. The chain links TRBV9 to TRBJ1-3, with a possible D match to TRBD1 (6 bases). V was clipped by 4 bases and J by 2 bases, with 13 bases between them. The CDR3 is made up of 15 amino acids. CDR1 is SGDLS, CDR2 YYNGEE, per germline.

The chain couples TRBV6-5 to TRBJ2-5; D unresolved. V lost 5 bases and J 4 bases, leaving 14 bases between the germline ends. The CDR3 is 14 residues long. From germline, CDR1 is MNHEY and CDR2 SVGAGI. The CDR3 DNA sequence: TGTGCCAGCAGTACCAGTCCGGACGGAGAGACCCAGTACTTC. This translates into CASSTSPDGETQYF.